This is a list of T cell receptor beta chains from one sample in a study of blood T cell repertoires in COVID-19. TCRdb keeps only in-frame clones here, not all; method: immunoSEQ multiplex PCR. The data hold 88,000 or so clones, with 70% to 80% observed a single time. The sequenced material came from peripheral blood. These receptors came from a human donor in a cohort sampled during active COVID-19. The conserved cysteine and the conserved F or W are not part of the CDR3 here.

j_call,cdr3_length,v_call,cdr3_aa
TRBJ1-2,12,TRBV28,ASSSPTGGDGYT
TRBJ2-1,13,TRBV5-4,ASSSGTSGLDEQF
TRBJ2-7,11,TRBV4-2,ASSRSRGYEQY
TRBJ2-3,12,TRBV10-3,AIQPTSGVHTQY
TRBJ1-5,11,TRBV11-2,ASSRQGGQPQH
TRBJ2-1,12,TRBV27,ASSWGQGGDEQF
TRBJ2-7,13,TRBV5-6,ASSRSSSGTYEQY
TRBJ2-2,13,TRBV20-1,SASPSDRNTGELF
TRBJ2-7,15,TRBV7-9,ASSFRGGQGYSYEQY
TRBJ2-6,14,TRBV5-8,ASSLARNSGANVLT
TRBJ2-7,12,TRBV7-9,ASSFNGQFYEQY
TRBJ2-2,11,TRBV5-5,ASSLGVNGELF
TRBJ2-5,14,TRBV5-5,ASSPGLAGGQETQY
TRBJ2-7,12,TRBV21-1,ASSSWGQRHEQY
TRBJ2-1,14,TRBV11-3,ASSLGLAGTYNEQF
TRBJ2-3,12,TRBV10-1,ASSVSSGSDTQY
TRBJ1-5,13,TRBV6-5,ASSRGGYSNQPQH
TRBJ2-1,11,TRBV7-6,ASSSGSYNEQF
TRBJ2-6,12,TRBV7-9,ASSLVSGANVLT
TRBJ2-5,13,TRBV7-8,ASSAPIGDRATQY
TRBJ1-5,11,TRBV7-3,ASSLTGDQPQH
TRBJ2-6,16,TRBV19,ASRPLTGDWRGANVLT
TRBJ1-2,13,TRBV28,ASSFRGQGTDGYT
TRBJ1-6,14,TRBV4-3,ASSQDFGRPNSPLH